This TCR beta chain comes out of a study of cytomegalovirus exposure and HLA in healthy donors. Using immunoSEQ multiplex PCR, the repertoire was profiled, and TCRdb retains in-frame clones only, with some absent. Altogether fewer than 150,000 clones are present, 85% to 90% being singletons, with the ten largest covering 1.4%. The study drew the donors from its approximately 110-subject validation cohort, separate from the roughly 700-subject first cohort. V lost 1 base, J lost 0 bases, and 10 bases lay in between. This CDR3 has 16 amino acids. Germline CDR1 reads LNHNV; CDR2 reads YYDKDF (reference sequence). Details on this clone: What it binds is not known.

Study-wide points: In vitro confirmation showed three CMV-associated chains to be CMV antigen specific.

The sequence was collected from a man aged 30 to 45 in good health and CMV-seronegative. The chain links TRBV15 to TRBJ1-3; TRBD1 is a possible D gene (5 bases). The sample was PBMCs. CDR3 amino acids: CATSRVITGSGNTIYF. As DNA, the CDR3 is TGTGCCACCAGCAGAGTAATAACAGGCTCTGGAAACACCATATATTTT.